The T cell receptor (beta chain) under discussion was sequenced for a study of T cells in Graves' hyperthyroidism and ophthalmopathy. Study background: Once the initial diagnosis was made, peripheral blood was obtained before any treatment. The study, taken as a whole, reports: Researchers found most expanded thyroid clonotypes above 0.001 in blood as well.

RNA transcripts provided the source from which TCR beta CDR3 regions were amplified. Researchers ran a first-round RT-PCR on the TCR CDR3 using the HTBI primer set. In TCRdb, the multiplex PCR reads were re-called with MiXCR into one record per CDR3 protein. The table has about 610,000 distinct CDR3 sequences, around 16% seen once. For this clonotype: Antigen: not known.

Inclusion characteristics of ophthalmopathy patients comprised a Clinical Activity Score of at least 3, a NOSPECS grade of at least 4, and duration under 3 months. A roughly 10 ml volume of fresh peripheral blood provided the PBMCs. There are 15 residues in the CDR3. The V end was cut by 4 bases, the J end by 1 base, with 11 bases between. Germline-derived CDR1 and CDR2 are SGHRS and YFSETQ. This receptor was taken from a middle-aged woman with Graves' ophthalmopathy. The chain links TRBV5-1 to TRBJ2-2; no clear D. Sequences were obtained from blood. In DNA, the CDR3 is TGCGCCAGCAGCCCCCGAACGGAGAACACCGGGGAGCTGTTTTTT. Translated, it gives CASSPRTENTGELFF.